Described below is a single TCR beta chain sequence and its context. This clone was observed a few times. This receptor's antigen is unknown. One base away there is no much larger clone; base qualities are not given. The data were taken from a study of CD4 T cells in relation to SARS-CoV-2 and coronaviruses (dated by TCRdb to about 2021). For context, the study as a whole: The ViraFEST assay cultured PBMCs with antigen for about eleven days, then sequenced TCR beta CDR3s to find antigen-specific clonal expansions. For other donors in the study, expansion assays were sequenced with a different, Illumina-based TCR-beta assay. At the level of individual TCR clonotypes, the study measured memory CD4+ T cell crossreactivity between SARS-CoV-2 spike protein and common cold coronavirus spike proteins. Across all 12 patients in the full convalescent cohort, ages ranged from about 21 to 75 years, with a median of 38. The Adaptive Biotechnologies TCR-sequencing kit was used to sequence samples from three pre-COVID donors and the naive versus memory experiments, while other data came from Illumina-based sequencing. Of the 12 convalescent patients, 8 were male and 4 were female, and two of the subjects were Hispanic. HLA restriction was mapped for shared crossreactive spike epitopes using patient-derived lymphoblastoid cell lines. What the authors observed across the whole study: Memory CD4+ clonotypes crossrecognizing SARS-CoV-2 and at least one common cold coronavirus spike were found in 55% to 75% of donors. Sequencing naive versus memory cells indicated that the assay picks up memory recall responses, not primary responses primed during culture. Significantly weaker SARS-CoV-2-driven expansion was shown by crossreactive clones than by monoreactive clones, consistent with antigenic imprinting. Since the crossreactivity analysis centred on spike protein, crossreactivity against other viral proteins was not assessed. Because no donor provided both pre-pandemic and post-infection samples, tracing the source of pre-existing responses was limited. Small numbers of patients and of tested TCRs were a limitation of the study.

CEF-cultured naive and memory CD4+ T cell DNA received survey-level immunoSEQ TCR-beta sequencing. Per the original workflow: During preprocessing, nonproductive sequences were discarded, as were any CDR3s that did not begin with C, did not end with F or W, or were shorter than 7 amino acids. Antigen-specific clonotypes were called with the MANAFEST web app, based on expansion relative to reference and other culture wells. To be counted as positive, a clone had to show significant expansion compared with the reference culture, at an FDR below 0.05, in 2 of 3 replicate wells. A further requirement for positive clones was significant expansion compared with all other tandem wells, along with an odds ratio above 5. Cultured and uncultured naive and memory CD4+ repertoires were searched for CDR3s previously identified as spike- and CEF-reactive. CDR3 homology was measured as pairwise Levenshtein distance, computed with the stringdist R package after trimming three terminal residues from each end. TCRdb obtained this table from immuneACCESS and retained in-frame rearrangements with V and J assigned. These tables miss some clones; where compared with another copy, unresolved V genes account for less than half of the shortfall, and the remainder is unexplained. The D gene and trimming were derived from the DNA, and the V and J assignments and clone size from that table. This sample gives fewer than 45,000 clones in total; approximately 87% of them show up just once. About 1.2% of the sample lies in the top ten.

Naive and memory CD4+ T cells were separated from cryopreserved PBMCs through CD4 enrichment, which was followed by EasySep naive CD4+ T cell enrichment. For around 11 days, around 92,000 sorted naive or memory CD4+ T cells were cultured together with CEF peptides and T cell-depleted PBMCs at a 1:1 ratio. Triplicate replicate wells were generally used for each peptide culture condition. Ficoll-Paque PLUS gradient centrifugation was used to isolate PBMCs from leukapheresis product or whole blood. PBMCs were either cryopreserved at -140°C or used fresh in the expansion assay. The QIAamp Micro DNA Kit was used to extract genomic DNA from the CD4+ T cells. This TCR was recovered from an adult with COVID-19. Input material: naive CD4+ T cells from PBMCs, cultured in vitro. What this sample's cell subset or site label stands for: naive CD4+ T cells isolated by negative enrichment.

The DNA sequence is as follows: TGTGCCAGCTCACCACTGACAGGGGGGTATGGCTACACCTTC. It translates as CASSPLTGGYGYTF. This chain is built from TRBV18 and TRBJ1-2, and 9 bases in between align with TRBD1. Here V drops 1 base and J drops 5 bases, and the junction holds 2 bases not matched to any gene. Sequences KGHSH (CDR1) and LQKENI (CDR2) are obtained from the germline V gene. The CDR3 has 14 amino acids, counting the end cysteine and phenylalanine. Here the CDR3 DNA is all that survives: 42 bases in frame from base 1.